Listed here is a single T cell receptor (beta chain). In its sample, this clonotype was seen many times. Its antigen specificity is not known. No base quality information exists; no much larger clone differs at one position. These data are taken from a study of T cells in Graves' hyperthyroidism and ophthalmopathy (dated by TCRdb to the late 2010s). General notes on the study: Peripheral blood was collected at initial diagnosis, before any treatment. To identify distinguishing TCR V-J signatures, a discovery cohort of about 100 patients was used, comprising some 43 with Graves' ophthalmopathy and around 57 with stable Graves' hyperthyroidism. An independent validation cohort of some 18 hyperthyroidism patients and some 15 patients who later progressed to ophthalmopathy tested prospective prediction of ophthalmopathy. The 100 or so discovery patients were randomly split 7:3 into training and test sets. In addition, the study compared T-cell repertoires in thyroid tissue and in blood from several Graves' hyperthyroidism patients. After sampling, hyperthyroidism patients received methimazole starting at 30 mg daily, and ophthalmopathy patients received high-dose intravenous methylprednisolone. The paper reports TCR Vbeta CDR3 sequencing of fewer than 150 peripheral blood samples: approximately 41 ophthalmopathy, over 70 hyperthyroidism and roughly 17 progressor patients. Findings and caveats that apply to the study as a whole: In cross-validation, a model built on a 13 V-J signature told ophthalmopathy apart from stable hyperthyroidism with under 90% sensitivity and 81% to 82% specificity, and in testing the same model reached 80%/75%. Blood samples also contained most of the expanded thyroid clonotypes (frequency above 0.001), which suggests that blood repertoires may reflect thyroid immune responses. In validation, the model predicted progression to ophthalmopathy a median of about 5.9 months before onset, with about 67% sensitivity and about 72% specificity. Sample size was not statistically predetermined, and blinding of investigators to group allocation was not performed.

Ophthalmopathy patients had moderately to severely active disease, Clinical Activity Score of at least 3, NOSPECS grade of at least 4, and duration under 3 months. Patients with uncontrolled infections, other autoimmune diseases, pregnancy or lactation were excluded. Clinical symptoms, serum thyroxine and TRAb, thyroid ultrasound, and orbital computed tomography formed the basis for the diagnoses. Ficoll-Paque density gradient centrifugation was used to isolate PBMCs from under 11 ml of fresh peripheral blood. Total RNA was extracted using Trizol reagent, and RNA quality was assessed on an Agilent 2100 Bioanalyzer. For this chain, trimming is 3 bases at the V end and 0 bases at the J end, and the number of junction bases without a gene match is 4. The CDR3 spans 18 residues, from the cysteine through the phenylalanine. The DNA shown is the 54-base CDR3, in frame from base 1. Sequences MDHEN (CDR1) and SYDVKM (CDR2) are obtained from the germline V gene.

Amplification of TCR beta CDR3 regions was carried out from RNA transcripts. For the first round of RT-PCR on the TCR CDR3, the HTBI primer set was used together with the Qiagen OneStep RT-PCR kit. The libraries were constructed in a second round of multiplex PCR and then size-selected and purified. Paired-end sequencing of the libraries was performed with 100 bp reads on an Illumina HiSeq2000. The original methods were these. SOAPnuke was used to process the raw data, throwing out any read that contained adapters or uncalled bases, had a mean Phred below 15, or lacked an exact constant-primer or identifier match. COPE v1.2.5 was used to merge the high-quality paired reads, and each unique nucleotide sequence was defined as a clonotype. MiTCR v1.1 was used to align clonotypes to the IMGT TRBV, TRBD and TRBJ reference segments. Analysis was restricted to V-J combinations with a frequency above 0.0001, which covered about 99% of repertoires. The TCS score was defined as F50 (clonal expansion) divided by E x V (chaos), with BLOSUM62-based TCRdist calculated between CDR3 peptides within each V-J. Welch's t-statistics and random forest reduced some 510 V-J features to fewer than 15, which were used in a naive Bayes classifier (R e1071). The public reads were run again by TCRdb, first through fastp at Q25 and then through MiXCR, and only productive beta chains were kept. Each entry merges the rows of one CDR3 protein and shows their most common DNA and genes. The V and J calls and clone size come from TCRdb's table, not from the authors' own analysis. This sample holds hundreds of thousands of distinct CDR3 sequences; approximately 14% were observed only once. The ten largest clones add up to approximately 12% of the sample.

This TCR came from a woman in her forties or fifties with Graves' ophthalmopathy. In this chain, TRBV28 is recombined with TRBJ2-4; TRBD2 matches 14 bases in the middle. Sequencing was performed on blood. The nucleotide sequence is given as TGTGCCAGCAGTTTGGGACTAGCGGGAGTGGGAGCCAAAAACATTCAGTACTTC. It specifies CASSLGLAGVGAKNIQYF.